The 5 T cell receptor beta chains reported below all come from one sample, sequenced in a study of shared clonotypes between healthy human individuals (dated by TCRdb to 2020 to 2021). Library preparation used the immunoSEQ multiplex PCR assay. TCRdb stores this immuneACCESS table with in-frame sequences only. Part of the clones is absent; in the studies checked, under half of the shortfall reflects unresolved V genes, and no reason is known for the rest. A total of approximately 940,000 clones appear in this sample, over 60% of them only once. The top ten constitute around 1.5% of the sample. Sequenced sample: memory CD4+ T cells sorted from blood. Explained via the paper, the cell subset or site label denotes: CD45RA-negative fraction. The receptors were gathered from a man between 18 and 35 years old in good health.

This clone was picked up one time. V usage is TRBV7-3 and J usage is TRBJ1-5, with TRBD1 identical over 10 bases. Germline CDR1 reads SGHTA; CDR2 reads FQGTGA. V was clipped by 3 bases and J by 0 bases; unmatched bases: 2. This CDR3 region has 16 residues. The CDR3 DNA follows: TGTGCCAGCAGCTTGGGGACAGGGGATAGCAATCAGCCCCAGCATTTT. Its translation: CASSLGTGDSNQPQHF.

The CDR3 sequence: CASRRQGGSTDTQYF. The CDR3 coding sequence is TGTGCCAGCAGACGACAGGGGGGCTCCACAGATACGCAGTATTTT. This rearrangement joins TRBV6-4 to TRBJ2-3; 9 bases map to TRBD1. The germline CDR1 and CDR2 sequences are MRHNA and SNTAGT. Trimming removed 6 bases from V and 2 bases from J; junction bases left unmatched: 6. This CDR3 is 15 amino acids long.

The chain has TRBV28 and TRBJ1-1, with 7 bases fitting TRBD1. Germline V gene lookup returns CDR1 MDHEN and CDR2 SYDVKM. The V segment lost 6 bases and the J segment 5 bases; nucleotides outside the gene matches: 12. The length of the CDR3 is 15 residues. CDR3 region: CASSRGDRARTEAFF. The CDR3 nucleotides read TGTGCCAGCAGCCGAGGCGACAGGGCAAGAACTGAAGCTTTCTTT.

In regard to this clone: Other DNA sequences in this sample translate to the same CDR3. The chain combines TRBV5-6 with TRBJ2-7; possible D gene TRBD1, 5 bases. Germline V gene lookup returns CDR1 SGHDT and CDR2 YYEEEE. Trimming took off 3 bases at V and 4 bases at J, with 5 bases between the two ends. The length of the CDR3 is 11 residues. The chain's CDR3 is CASSSGYEQYF. The CDR3 nucleotides are TGTGCCAGCAGCTCAGGGTACGAGCAGTACTTC.

This clone occurred a few times. The rearrangement uses TRBV18 and TRBJ1-5; D might be TRBD1 (5 bases). Germline V lookup: CDR1 KGHSH, CDR2 LQKENI. The V gene lost 1 base and the J gene lost 3 bases, with 13 bases spanning the gap. The CDR3 consists of 16 residues. The CDR3: CASSPQGREANQPQHF. The CDR3 DNA reads as TGTGCCAGCTCACCACAGGGCAGGGAAGCCAATCAGCCCCAGCATTTT.